The rows below give T cell receptor beta chains drawn from one sample of a study of T cell repertoires in cytomegalovirus infection. TCRdb analysed the reads with MiXCR anew, one entry per CDR3 protein. The repertoire consists of approximately 400,000 distinct CDR3 sequences, with approximately 32% occurring once and the leading ten covering around 13%. Sequenced: PBMCs. Receptor source: a human donor in good health (CMV status not recorded). Some clones in this sample may be carry-over from other donors' samples. Both conserved end residues are part of each CDR3. A D gene is named only where the DNA matches it firmly. Clone size is not always given. Where it is, it says once, few, many or a class for expanded clones.

v_call: TRBV7-9
d_call: NA
clone_size: NA
j_call: TRBJ2-7
cdr3_aa: CASSPSSEQYF
cdr3_nt: TGTGCCAGCAGCCCTTCTTCCGAGCAGTACTTC

v_call: TRBV7-2
d_call: NA
clone_size: many
j_call: TRBJ2-5
cdr3_aa: CASSLPFGETQYF
cdr3_nt: TGTGCCAGCAGCTTGCCGTTCGGAGAGACCCAGTACTTC

v_call: TRBV6-1
d_call: TRBD2
clone_size: NA
j_call: TRBJ2-2
cdr3_aa: CASSKGELAGTGELFF
cdr3_nt: TGTGCCAGCAGCAAAGGGGAACTAGCGGGAACCGGGGAGCTGTTTTTT

v_call: TRBV6-2/TRBV6-3
d_call: NA
clone_size: once
j_call: TRBJ2-3
cdr3_aa: CASSYVRDTQYF
cdr3_nt: TGTGCCAGCAGTTACGTGAGGGATACGCAGTATTTT

v_call: TRBV27
d_call: NA
clone_size: NA
j_call: TRBJ2-1
cdr3_aa: CASSPKTVYNEQFF
cdr3_nt: TGTGCCAGCAGCCCCAAGACAGTATACAATGAGCAGTTCTTC

v_call: TRBV2
d_call: NA
clone_size: few
j_call: TRBJ1-6
cdr3_aa: CASSEVHRSSYNSPLHF
cdr3_nt: TGTGCCAGCAGTGAAGTGCACAGGAGCTCCTATAATTCACCCCTCCACTTT

v_call: TRBV7-9
d_call: TRBD1
clone_size: NA
j_call: TRBJ1-5
cdr3_aa: CASRGTEDQPQHF
cdr3_nt: TGTGCCAGCAGGGGGACAGAAGATCAGCCCCAGCATTTT

v_call: TRBV25-1
d_call: NA
clone_size: NA
j_call: TRBJ2-3
cdr3_aa: CASSGTQGWYTDTQYF
cdr3_nt: TGTGCCAGCAGTGGCACACAGGGCTGGTACACAGATACGCAGTATTTT

v_call: TRBV6-5
d_call: TRBD1
clone_size: once
j_call: TRBJ1-2
cdr3_aa: CASSYSTGIGYGYTF
cdr3_nt: TGTGCCAGCAGTTACTCGACAGGGATTGGGTATGGCTACACCTTC

v_call: TRBV5-4
d_call: NA
clone_size: NA
j_call: TRBJ2-5
cdr3_aa: CASSPRSSDGETQYF
cdr3_nt: TGTGCCAGCAGCCCCCGGTCTAGCGACGGGGAGACCCAGTACTTC

v_call: TRBV7-2
d_call: NA
clone_size: many
j_call: TRBJ2-1
cdr3_aa: CASSLAWGSSYNEQFF
cdr3_nt: TGTGCCAGCAGCTTAGCGTGGGGAAGCTCCTACAATGAGCAGTTCTTC

v_call: TRBV5-5
d_call: NA
clone_size: many
j_call: TRBJ1-2
cdr3_aa: CASSLVTNYGYTF
cdr3_nt: TGTGCCAGCAGCTTGGTCACCAACTATGGCTACACCTTC

v_call: TRBV2
d_call: NA
clone_size: NA
j_call: TRBJ1-2
cdr3_aa: CASSFRAGYTF
cdr3_nt: TGTGCCAGCAGCTTCAGGGCTGGCTACACCTTC

v_call: TRBV19
d_call: TRBD1
clone_size: NA
j_call: TRBJ2-1
cdr3_aa: CASTRRRDRGYNEQFF
cdr3_nt: TGTGCCAGTACACGGCGGAGGGACAGGGGATACAATGAGCAGTTCTTC

v_call: TRBV4-1
d_call: TRBD1
clone_size: NA
j_call: TRBJ1-2
cdr3_aa: CASSQGEGQGGGYTF
cdr3_nt: TGCGCCAGCAGCCAAGGGGAAGGACAGGGCGGCGGCTACACCTTC

v_call: TRBV9
d_call: NA
clone_size: few
j_call: TRBJ1-5
cdr3_aa: CASSGGPSTSNQPQHF
cdr3_nt: TGTGCCAGCAGCGGAGGGCCCTCGACGAGCAATCAGCCCCAGCATTTT

v_call: TRBV7-2
d_call: NA
clone_size: many
j_call: TRBJ2-5
cdr3_aa: CASSLNRTPQETQYF
cdr3_nt: TGTGCCAGCAGCTTAAATAGGACTCCCCAAGAGACCCAGTACTTC

v_call: TRBV7-2
d_call: NA
clone_size: many
j_call: TRBJ1-1
cdr3_aa: CASSLAQGRSEAFF
cdr3_nt: TGTGCCAGCAGCTTAGCACAGGGTCGCTCTGAAGCTTTCTTT

v_call: TRBV7-2
d_call: NA
clone_size: few
j_call: TRBJ1-4
cdr3_aa: CASSLGTPTVEKLFF
cdr3_nt: TGTGCCAGCAGCCTAGGAACCCCGACAGTTGAAAAACTGTTTTTT

v_call: TRBV7-6
d_call: NA
clone_size: NA
j_call: TRBJ2-7
cdr3_aa: CASRLGPTYEQYF
cdr3_nt: TGTGCCAGCCGGCTGGGACCCACCTACGAGCAGTACTTC

v_call: TRBV12-3/TRBV12-4
d_call: TRBD2
clone_size: NA
j_call: TRBJ2-1
cdr3_aa: CASVPGGGLYNEQFF
cdr3_nt: TGTGCCAGCGTCCCGGGGGGGGGGCTCTACAATGAGCAGTTCTTC

v_call: TRBV10-3
d_call: NA
clone_size: few
j_call: TRBJ1-6
cdr3_aa: CAISEGVHRSNSPLHF
cdr3_nt: TGTGCCATCAGTGAAGGGGTCCACAGGAGTAATTCACCCCTCCACTTT

v_call: TRBV27
d_call: TRBD2
clone_size: many
j_call: TRBJ2-4
cdr3_aa: CASSPLTSGVAKNIQYF
cdr3_nt: TGTGCCAGCAGTCCACTAACTAGCGGGGTGGCCAAAAACATTCAGTACTTC

v_call: TRBV5-5
d_call: NA
clone_size: few
j_call: TRBJ1-1
cdr3_aa: CASSTDRRHTEAFF
cdr3_nt: TGTGCCAGCAGCACTGACAGGAGACACACTGAAGCTTTCTTT

v_call: TRBV7-6
d_call: TRBD1
clone_size: many
j_call: TRBJ2-7
cdr3_aa: CASSLSPPRTDRILYEQYF
cdr3_nt: TGTGCCAGCAGCTTAAGCCCCCCACGTACGGACAGGATTTTGTACGAGCAGTACTTC

v_call: TRBV19
d_call: TRBD2
clone_size: NA
j_call: TRBJ2-1
cdr3_aa: CASSIAGLAGVPSTDEQFF
cdr3_nt: TGTGCCAGTAGTATAGCGGGGCTAGCGGGGGTCCCATCTACGGATGAGCAGTTCTTC

v_call: TRBV9
d_call: NA
clone_size: NA
j_call: TRBJ2-5
cdr3_aa: CASSVGRVNQETQYF
cdr3_nt: TGTGCCAGCAGTGTCGGCAGGGTAAACCAAGAGACCCAGTACTTC

v_call: TRBV19
d_call: NA
clone_size: NA
j_call: TRBJ1-1
cdr3_aa: CASSIALGYTEAFF
cdr3_nt: TGTGCCAGTAGTATCGCCTTGGGCTACACTGAAGCTTTCTTT

v_call: TRBV4-1
d_call: TRBD2
clone_size: few
j_call: TRBJ2-1
cdr3_aa: CASSQDGLAGDNEQFF
cdr3_nt: TGCGCCAGCAGCCAAGATGGACTAGCGGGGGATAATGAGCAGTTCTTC

v_call: TRBV12-3/TRBV12-4
d_call: NA
clone_size: NA
j_call: TRBJ1-1
cdr3_aa: CASSSVGANTEAFF
cdr3_nt: TGTGCCAGCAGTTCGGTGGGGGCGAACACTGAAGCTTTCTTT

v_call: TRBV19
d_call: NA
clone_size: NA
j_call: TRBJ2-4
cdr3_aa: CASSPFPVAKNIQYF
cdr3_nt: TGTGCCAGTAGTCCCTTTCCAGTGGCCAAAAACATTCAGTACTTC

v_call: TRBV7-9
d_call: NA
clone_size: NA
j_call: TRBJ2-7
cdr3_aa: CASSLRRDYEQYF
cdr3_nt: TGTGCCAGCAGCTTAAGACGGGACTACGAGCAGTACTTC

v_call: TRBV4-1
d_call: TRBD1
clone_size: NA
j_call: TRBJ2-7
cdr3_aa: CASSQETGGVEQYF
cdr3_nt: TGCGCCAGCAGCCAAGAAACAGGGGGCGTTGAGCAGTACTTC

v_call: TRBV2
d_call: TRBD1
clone_size: few
j_call: TRBJ2-2
cdr3_aa: CASRTSGTVTGELFF
cdr3_nt: TGTGCCAGCAGGACCTCCGGGACAGTTACCGGGGAGCTGTTTTTT

v_call: TRBV7-9
d_call: NA
clone_size: many
j_call: TRBJ2-1
cdr3_aa: CASSPQRRDEQFF
cdr3_nt: TGTGCCAGCAGCCCACAACGTAGGGATGAGCAGTTCTTC

v_call: TRBV19
d_call: NA
clone_size: NA
j_call: TRBJ1-5
cdr3_aa: CASSMDRRTLGNQPQHF
cdr3_nt: TGTGCCAGTAGTATGGATCGTCGGACCCTGGGAAATCAGCCCCAGCATTTT

v_call: TRBV28
d_call: NA
clone_size: few
j_call: TRBJ2-3
cdr3_aa: CASSKSRDTQYF
cdr3_nt: TGTGCCAGCAGTAAATCTAGAGATACGCAGTATTTT

v_call: TRBV28
d_call: NA
clone_size: NA
j_call: TRBJ1-1
cdr3_aa: CASSVHRTAEAFF
cdr3_nt: TGTGCCAGCAGTGTCCATAGGACTGCTGAAGCTTTCTTT

v_call: TRBV7-2
d_call: NA
clone_size: NA
j_call: TRBJ2-2
cdr3_aa: CASSLTRLGGELFF
cdr3_nt: TGTGCCAGCAGCTTAACTAGGTTGGGCGGGGAGCTGTTTTTT

v_call: TRBV2
d_call: TRBD2
clone_size: once
j_call: TRBJ2-1
cdr3_aa: CSSTGEGGPNNEQFF
cdr3_nt: TGTTCCAGCACCGGGGAGGGTGGTCCTAACAATGAGCAGTTCTTC

v_call: TRBV7-8
d_call: NA
clone_size: many
j_call: TRBJ2-7
cdr3_aa: CASSTQPSEQYF
cdr3_nt: TGTGCCAGCAGCACACAGCCGTCCGAGCAGTACTTC

v_call: TRBV6-1
d_call: TRBD2
clone_size: NA
j_call: TRBJ2-3
cdr3_aa: CDSCELAGGPDTQYF
cdr3_nt: TGTGACAGCTGTGAACTAGCGGGGGGGCCAGATACGCAGTATTTT

v_call: TRBV20-1
d_call: NA
clone_size: NA
j_call: TRBJ1-5
cdr3_aa: CSARSTTQGDQPQHF
cdr3_nt: TGCAGTGCTAGATCGACCACCCAGGGCGATCAGCCCCAGCATTTT

v_call: TRBV20-1
d_call: TRBD1
clone_size: once
j_call: TRBJ1-6
cdr3_aa: CSASPRGGKSPLHF
cdr3_nt: TGCAGTGCCTCCCCGAGAGGGGGCAAGTCACCCCTCCACTTT

v_call: TRBV12-3/TRBV12-4
d_call: NA
clone_size: few
j_call: TRBJ1-5
cdr3_aa: CASSLGRNYYSNQPQHF
cdr3_nt: TGTGCCAGCAGTTTAGGACGTAACTATTATAGCAATCAGCCCCAGCATTTT

v_call: TRBV29-1
d_call: NA
clone_size: NA
j_call: TRBJ2-3
cdr3_aa: CSATLGSGASTDTQYF
cdr3_nt: TGCAGCGCCACCCTCGGATCAGGGGCTAGCACAGATACGCAGTATTTT

v_call: TRBV2
d_call: NA
clone_size: NA
j_call: TRBJ1-2
cdr3_aa: CASSHPALAADGYGYNF
cdr3_nt: TGTGCCAGCAGCCATCCGGCACTTGCAGCCGACGGGTATGGCTACAACTTC

v_call: TRBV12-3/TRBV12-4
d_call: NA
clone_size: many
j_call: TRBJ1-4
cdr3_aa: CASSFDVNGAGEKLFF
cdr3_nt: TGTGCCAGCAGTTTTGACGTAAACGGGGCTGGTGAAAAACTGTTTTTT

v_call: TRBV7-6
d_call: NA
clone_size: few
j_call: TRBJ2-1
cdr3_aa: CASTPQANEQFF
cdr3_nt: TGTGCCAGCACCCCCCAGGCCAATGAGCAGTTCTTC

v_call: TRBV15
d_call: NA
clone_size: NA
j_call: TRBJ1-1
cdr3_aa: CATSSVNTEAFF
cdr3_nt: TGTGCCACCAGCAGCGTAAACACTGAAGCTTTCTTT